The 29 T cell receptor beta chains below come from one sample, sequenced in a study of shared clonotypes between healthy human individuals. Generated by immunoSEQ multiplex PCR, the TCRdb table keeps only in-frame clones and is missing some. The sample consists of some 2.4 million clones, 80% to 95% of them appearing once. Material for sequencing was naive CD4+ T cells from PBMCs. Sample subset: CD45RA+ positively selected. These receptors were taken from a man aged 18 to 30 in good health. Some clones in this sample may be carry-over from other donors' samples.

J is TRBJ1-5 and V is TRBV5-3, with 10 bases fitting TRBD1. TRBV5-3 qualifies as an ORF whose function is uncertain. This CDR3 region has 17 residues. Trimming at V came to 9 bases and at J to 1 base, leaving 13 bases not matched to a gene. The CDR3 here is CAISRDRGGRSNQPQHF. DNA of the CDR3: TGTGCCATTTCCCGGGACAGGGGTGGTAGAAGCAATCAGCCCCAGCATTTT.

V gene TRBV30 combines with J gene TRBJ1-1, with TRBD1 matching over 8 bases. With 5 bases clipped from V and 4 bases from J, the junction kept 6 bases outside the gene matches. This CDR3 is 13 amino acids long. CDR1 and CDR2 from the germline V gene are GTSNPN and SVGIG (reference sequence). The CDR3 sequence: CAWDRGPPTEAFF. The CDR3, as DNA: TGTGCCTGGGACAGGGGCCCTCCCACTGAAGCTTTCTTT.

This clone was seen a single time. This chain links TRBV6-1 with TRBJ2-7; perhaps TRBD2 as D (5 bases). From germline, CDR1 is MNHNS and CDR2 SASEGT. CDR3 length: 14 amino acids. V was cut by 5 bases and J by 5 bases, with 16 bases left in between. This CDR3 is CASSPERTGHEQYF. CDR3 DNA: TGTGCCAGCAGTCCCGAGAGGACTGGCCACGAGCAGTACTTC.

The chain recombines TRBV27 with TRBJ2-7; 8 bases are shared with TRBD2. This CDR3 has 15 residues. Germline V CDR1 and CDR2: MNHEY, SMNVEV (reference sequence). After removal of 1 base from V and 1 base from J, the junction contained 3 bases not matched to a gene. The CDR3 loop is CASSLFGGRSYEQYF. DNA for the CDR3: TGTGCCAGCAGTTTATTCGGCGGGAGGTCCTACGAGCAGTACTTC.

CDR3: CAWSEGQGANQPQHF. The CDR3 nucleotides are TGTGCCTGGAGTGAGGGGCAGGGGGCCAATCAGCCCCAGCATTTT. V usage is TRBV30 and J usage is TRBJ1-5; TRBD1 matches 8 bases. The germline V gene has CDR1 GTSNPN and CDR2 SVGIG (reference sequence). The CDR3 runs to 15 residues. V was pared by 1 base and J by 3 bases, with 5 bases of the junction left unmatched.

The V and J genes are TRBV29-1 and TRBJ2-5, with TRBD2 matching over 10 bases. The germline gives CDR1 SQVTM, CDR2 ANQGSEA. The CDR3 loop spans 13 amino acids. V gave up 2 bases and J gave up 4 bases; unmatched junction bases: 1. The CDR3 is CSVELAGAETQYF. CDR3 nucleotide sequence: TGCAGCGTTGAACTAGCGGGAGCAGAGACCCAGTACTTC.

V and J are TRBV29-1 and TRBJ2-1; the D gene is possibly TRBD1 (6 bases). Germline assignment: CDR1 SQVTM and CDR2 ANQGSEA. The CDR3 totals 12 residues. The V end was cut by 6 bases, the J end by 7 bases, with 13 bases between. CDR3 protein: CSVDTGNNEQFF. The CDR3 DNA follows: TGCAGCGTAGATACAGGGAATAATGAGCAGTTCTTC.

This clone appeared once. The chain uses TRBV6-6 and TRBJ2-5, with D uncertain. CDR3 length: 11 amino acids. V dropped 6 bases and J dropped 2 bases, with 4 bases sitting between them. The germline V gene has CDR1 MNHNY and CDR2 SVGAGI (reference sequence). The CDR3 DNA follows: TGTGCCAGCAGCAAACAAGAGACCCAGTACTTC. Its translation: CASSKQETQYF.

The chain recombines TRBV14 with TRBJ2-7; D might be TRBD1 (5 bases). Between the trimmed V and J ends, which lost 0 bases and 1 base, there was a span of 13 bases. Germline CDR1 SGHDN, CDR2 FVKESK. This CDR3 comprises 16 residues. The CDR3 here is CASSQDIGARSYEQYF. The CDR3, as DNA: TGTGCCAGCAGCCAAGATATAGGGGCGAGGTCCTACGAGCAGTACTTC.

The chain joins TRBV19 to TRBJ2-7; a weak D match, TRBD2 (7 bases). CDR3 size: 12 residues. CDR1 is LNHDA and CDR2 is SQIVND in the germline V gene (reference sequence). The V end was cut by 5 bases, the J end by 6 bases, with 11 bases between. The CDR3 DNA is TGTGCCAGTAGTCCCCGGGGGGCCGAGCAGTACTTC. Protein product: CASSPRGAEQYF.

The rearrangement joins TRBV29-1 to TRBJ2-3; 7 bases fit TRBD1. The CDR3 length is 14 residues. V was pared by 4 bases and J by 4 bases, with 8 bases of the junction left unmatched. Germline CDR1 is SQVTM and CDR2 is ANQGSEA. CDR3 sequence: CSVGRQGSSDTQYF. CDR3 in DNA: TGCAGCGTTGGACGACAGGGATCATCAGATACGCAGTATTTT.

The rearrangement uses TRBV28 and TRBJ2-7, with 7 bases aligning to TRBD1. The germline V gene encodes CDR1 MDHEN and CDR2 SYDVKM. J gave up 3 bases and V 6 bases, and 8 bases lay outside the gene matches. This CDR3 is 14 amino acids long. The CDR3 bases are TGTGCCAGCAGAGACCGGGACAGCTTCTACGAGCAGTACTTC. Translating it yields CASRDRDSFYEQYF.

The chain is built from TRBV10-3 and TRBJ2-5, with 7 bases aligning to TRBD1. The CDR3 is made up of 13 amino acids. After removal of 10 bases from V and 2 bases from J, the junction contained 7 bases not matched to a gene. Germline V gives CDR1 ENHRY, CDR2 SYGVKD. The CDR3 region has the DNA TGTGCCAACGGACAGGAACTACAAGAGACCCAGTACTTC. Protein sequence: CANGQELQETQYF.

The CDR3 spells CASSPRGAATNEKLFF. The CDR3, as DNA: TGTGCCAGCAGCCCGAGGGGAGCAGCAACTAATGAAAAACTGTTTTTT. The chain has TRBV11-2 and TRBJ1-4; TRBD1 might be the D (5 bases). The germline V gene has CDR1 SGHAT and CDR2 FQNNGV. The CDR3 loop spans 16 amino acids. The V and J ends lost 5 bases and 0 bases respectively, with 13 bases between them.

V is TRBV28 and J is TRBJ1-4; no firm D call. Per germline, CDR1 MDHEN and CDR2 SYDVKM. This CDR3 comprises 12 residues. Trimming pared 2 bases from V and 8 bases from J, leaving 6 bases between. The CDR3 region has the DNA TGTGCCAGCAGTTTAGAGAGGGAAAAACTGTTTTTT. It codes for CASSLEREKLFF.

The count of this clone is one. This chain joins TRBV18 and TRBJ2-1; 10 bases fit TRBD2. V lost 3 bases and J lost 0; bases outside the gene matches: 11. The CDR3 runs 19 residues. Per the germline V gene, CDR1 is KGHSH and CDR2 is LQKENI. This CDR3 reads CASSPPRWTSGRSYNEQFF. CDR3 sequence (DNA): TGTGCCAGCTCACCGCCTAGATGGACTAGCGGACGCTCCTACAATGAGCAGTTCTTC.

To note about this clone: The sample holds other DNA sequences that translate to the same CDR3. This chain joins TRBV7-2 and TRBJ2-5; no reliable D call. Trimming took 1 base from V and 3 from J, leaving 9 bases between them. Per germline, CDR1 SGHTA and CDR2 FQGNSA. The CDR3 has 14 amino acids. The CDR3: CASSLGRWEETQYF. CDR3 coding DNA: TGTGCCAGCAGCTTAGGACGATGGGAAGAGACCCAGTACTTC.

Of note for this clone: Other DNA sequences in the same sample also yield this CDR3. The chain employs TRBV5-1 and TRBJ2-2; D unclear. The germline V gene encodes CDR1 SGHRS and CDR2 YFSETQ. The CDR3 covers 14 residues. The V and J ends lost 0 bases and 3 bases respectively, with 6 bases between them. The CDR3 DNA sequence: TGCGCCAGCAGCTTGGCCGGGTACACCGGGGAGCTGTTTTTT. This gives the protein CASSLAGYTGELFF.

The chain joins TRBV6-5 to TRBJ2-1; 9 bases agree with TRBD2. CDR1 is MNHEY, CDR2 SVGAGI, per germline. This CDR3 spans 15 amino acids. The V segment lost 6 bases and the J segment 4 bases; nucleotides outside the gene matches: 7. The CDR3 DNA reads TGTGCCAGCAGGTCCGGCGGGGGGGGATACAATGAGCAGTTCTTC. Amino acids: CASRSGGGGYNEQFF.

V is TRBV6-5 and J is TRBJ2-1; 7 bases agree with TRBD1. CDR3 length: 14 residues. From germline, CDR1 is MNHEY and CDR2 SVGAGI. Trimming took 5 bases from V and 8 from J; bases not matched to a gene: 9. The CDR3 sequence is CASSRGPPPYEQFF. In nucleotides, the CDR3 is TGTGCCAGCAGTAGGGGGCCCCCTCCCTATGAGCAGTTCTTC.

The rearrangement joins TRBV7-2 to TRBJ2-3; TRBD2 matches 8 bases. The junction had 9 bases not matched to a gene; V was cut back by 5 bases and J by 2 bases. Germline V gene sequence: CDR1 SGHTA, CDR2 FQGNSA. This CDR3 is 16 amino acids long. CDR3 in DNA: TGTGCCAGCAGCCCATGGGTAGCGGGGCTCACAGATACGCAGTATTTT. This gives the protein CASSPWVAGLTDTQYF. The full variable domain, in which reference TRBV7-2 and TRBJ2-3 provide the parts outside the CDR3, is GAGVSQSPSNKVTEKGKDVELRCDPISGHTALYWYRQSLGQGLEFLIYFQGNSAPDKSGLPSDRFSAERTGGSVSTLTIQRTQQEDSAVYLCASSPWVAGLTDTQYFGPGTRLTVL.

The chain combines TRBV7-2 with TRBJ1-1; D not resolved. This CDR3 comprises 12 residues. Germline assignment: CDR1 SGHTA and CDR2 FQGNSA. The germline V and J ends were trimmed by 5 bases and 1 base, with 5 bases remaining between them. The CDR3 protein is CASSASNTEAFF. In DNA form, the CDR3 reads TGTGCCAGCAGCGCCTCGAACACTGAAGCTTTCTTT. The full variable domain, completed using reference TRBV7-2 and TRBJ1-1, is GAGVSQSPSNKVTEKGKDVELRCDPISGHTALYWYRQSLGQGLEFLIYFQGNSAPDKSGLPSDRFSAERTGGSVSTLTIQRTQQEDSAVYLCASSASNTEAFFGQGTRLTVV.

CDR3 bases: TGCAGCGGGGGATGGGCGGCGAACACCGGGGAGCTGTTTTTT. This encodes CSGGWAANTGELFF. The J gene is TRBJ2-2, the V gene TRBV29-1; D remains ambiguous. This CDR3 has 14 residues. The germline V and J ends were trimmed by 7 bases and 0 bases, with 12 bases remaining between them. Germline assignment: CDR1 SQVTM and CDR2 ANQGSEA.

The table lists this clone with a few counts. The conserved phenylalanine or tryptophan normally closing the CDR3 is absent here, so this likely arose from a read error. The DNA is omitted, as the CDR3 cannot be located on it reliably, and the CDR3 follows TCRdb's listing. The chain carries TRBV19 and TRBJ1-5; the table names TRBD1, a call not compared with the DNA. Germline V CDR1 and CDR2: LNHDA, SQIVND (reference sequence). The CDR3 has 10 amino acids, counting both end residues. This chain's CDR3 is CASSVRTAGG.

The DNA of the CDR3 is TGTGCCAGCAGCGCGTACGAGCCCGGGACAGAGGAGACCCAGTACTTC. This gives the protein CASSAYEPGTEETQYF. The chain has TRBV9 and TRBJ2-5; 7 bases are shared with TRBD1. The CDR3 runs 16 residues. The V and J ends lost 3 bases and 5 bases, in that order; junction bases with no gene match: 13. Germline V lookup: CDR1 SGDLS, CDR2 YYNGEE.

This sequence joins TRBV7-8 and TRBJ2-5; perhaps TRBD1 as D (6 bases). Deletions cut 3 bases from V and 3 bases from J, with 14 bases between. CDR1 is SGHVS, CDR2 FQNEAQ, per germline. The CDR3 consists of 15 residues. The CDR3 loop reads CASSLSRGREETQYF. The CDR3 DNA is TGTGCCAGCAGCTTGAGCAGGGGCAGAGAAGAGACCCAGTACTTC.

The genes are TRBV7-3 and TRBJ2-1; D is possibly TRBD1 or TRBD2 (5 bases each). V was cut by 4 bases and J by 10 bases, with 14 bases left in between. Germline CDR1 is SGHTA and CDR2 is FQGTGA. The CDR3 sequence is 13 residues long. The CDR3: CASSWGTSEEQFF. Written as DNA, the CDR3 is TGTGCCAGCAGCTGGGGGACCTCTGAGGAGCAGTTCTTC.

J is TRBJ1-5 and V is TRBV28; possible D gene TRBD1, 5 bases. Germline-derived CDR1 and CDR2 are MDHEN and SYDVKM. The CDR3 consists of 12 residues. The CDR3 DNA is TGTGCAACTGTGGGGGGTTATCAGCCCCAGCATTTT. It specifies CATVGGYQPQHF.

The chain recombines TRBV7-9 with TRBJ2-3; D is undetermined. Germline-derived CDR1 and CDR2 are SEHNR and FQNEAQ (reference sequence). Trimming took 5 bases from V and 2 from J, leaving 11 bases between them. The CDR3 is made up of 14 amino acids. CDR3 residues: CASSPGQHTDTQYF. In DNA, the CDR3 is TGTGCCAGCAGCCCGGGCCAGCACACAGATACGCAGTATTTT.